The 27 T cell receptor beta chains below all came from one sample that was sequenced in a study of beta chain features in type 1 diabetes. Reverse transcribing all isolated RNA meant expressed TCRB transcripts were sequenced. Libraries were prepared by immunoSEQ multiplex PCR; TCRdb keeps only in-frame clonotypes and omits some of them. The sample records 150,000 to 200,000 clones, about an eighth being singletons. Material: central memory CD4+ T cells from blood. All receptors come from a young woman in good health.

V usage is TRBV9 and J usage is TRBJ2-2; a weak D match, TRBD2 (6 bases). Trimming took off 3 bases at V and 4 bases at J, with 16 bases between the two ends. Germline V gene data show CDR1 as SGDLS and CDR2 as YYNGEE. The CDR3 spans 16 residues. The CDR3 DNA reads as TGTGCCAGCAGCGCCTCGAAGGCGGGACGCACCGGGGAGCTGTTTTTT. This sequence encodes CASSASKAGRTGELFF.

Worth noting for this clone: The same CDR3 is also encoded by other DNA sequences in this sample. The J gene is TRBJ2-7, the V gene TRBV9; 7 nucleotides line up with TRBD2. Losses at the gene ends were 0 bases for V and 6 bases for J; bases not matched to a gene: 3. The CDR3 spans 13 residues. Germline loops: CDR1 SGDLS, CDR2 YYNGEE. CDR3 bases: TGTGCCAGCAGCGTAGCGACTAGCAGCGAGCAGTACTTC. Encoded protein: CASSVATSSEQYF.

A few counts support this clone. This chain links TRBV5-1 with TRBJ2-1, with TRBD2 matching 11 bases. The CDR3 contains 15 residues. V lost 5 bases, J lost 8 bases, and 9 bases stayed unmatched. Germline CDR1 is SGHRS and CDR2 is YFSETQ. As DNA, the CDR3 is TGCGCCAGCAGACAATTAGCGGGAGGGCCACATGAGCAGTTCTTC. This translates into CASRQLAGGPHEQFF.

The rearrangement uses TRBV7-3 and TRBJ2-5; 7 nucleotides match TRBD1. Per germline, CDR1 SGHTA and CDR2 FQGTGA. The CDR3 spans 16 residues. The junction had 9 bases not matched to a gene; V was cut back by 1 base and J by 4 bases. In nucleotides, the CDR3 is TGTGCCAGCAGCTTAATGCCCCCAGGGGGAGCAGAGACCCAGTACTTC. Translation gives CASSLMPPGGAETQYF. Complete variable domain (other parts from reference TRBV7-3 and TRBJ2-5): GAGVSQTPSNKVTEKGKYVELRCDPISGHTALYWYRQSLGQGPEFLIYFQGTGAADDSGLPNDRFFAVRPEGSVSTLKIQRTERGDSAVYLCASSLMPPGGAETQYFGPGTRLLVL.

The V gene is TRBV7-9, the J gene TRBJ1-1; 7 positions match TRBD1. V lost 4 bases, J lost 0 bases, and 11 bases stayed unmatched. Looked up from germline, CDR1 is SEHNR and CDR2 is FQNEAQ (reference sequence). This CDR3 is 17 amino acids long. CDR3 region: CASSSTGRRPMNTEAFF. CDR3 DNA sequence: TGTGCCAGCAGCTCGACAGGGAGGAGGCCGATGAACACTGAAGCTTTCTTT.

The CDR3 is CALDRVQGNIQYF. As DNA, the CDR3 is TGTGCCTTAGACAGGGTTCAAGGAAACATTCAGTACTTC. This rearrangement joins TRBV30 to TRBJ2-4, with 7 bases lining up with TRBD1. The trim removed 7 bases at V and 6 bases at J, leaving 9 bases unmatched. The CDR3 consists of 13 residues. Germline CDR1 GTSNPN, CDR2 SVGIG (reference sequence).

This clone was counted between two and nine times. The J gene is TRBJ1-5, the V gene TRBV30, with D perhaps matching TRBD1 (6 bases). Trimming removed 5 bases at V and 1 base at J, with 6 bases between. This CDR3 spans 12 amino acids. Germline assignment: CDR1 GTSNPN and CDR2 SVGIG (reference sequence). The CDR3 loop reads CAWGQSNQPQHF. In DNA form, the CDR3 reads TGTGCCTGGGGACAGAGCAATCAGCCCCAGCATTTT.

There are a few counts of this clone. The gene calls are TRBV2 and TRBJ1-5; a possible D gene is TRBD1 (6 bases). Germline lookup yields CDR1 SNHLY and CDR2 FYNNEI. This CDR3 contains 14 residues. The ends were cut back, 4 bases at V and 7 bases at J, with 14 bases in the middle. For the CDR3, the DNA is TGTGCCAGCAGTGGATTGGGGGCAAGGCAGCCCCAGCATTTT. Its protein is CASSGLGARQPQHF.

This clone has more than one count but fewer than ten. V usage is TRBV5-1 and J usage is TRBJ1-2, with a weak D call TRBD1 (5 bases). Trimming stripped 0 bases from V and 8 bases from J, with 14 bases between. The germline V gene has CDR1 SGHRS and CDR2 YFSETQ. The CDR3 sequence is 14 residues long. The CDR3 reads CASSLAGGEGGYTF. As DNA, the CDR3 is TGCGCCAGCAGCTTGGCCGGGGGTGAAGGAGGCTACACCTTC. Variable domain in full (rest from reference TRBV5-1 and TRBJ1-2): KAGVTQTPRYLIKTRGQQVTLSCSPISGHRSVSWYQQTPGQGLQFLFEYFSETQRNKGNFPGRFSGRQFSNSRSEMNVSTLELGDSALYLCASSLAGGEGGYTFGSGTRLTVV.

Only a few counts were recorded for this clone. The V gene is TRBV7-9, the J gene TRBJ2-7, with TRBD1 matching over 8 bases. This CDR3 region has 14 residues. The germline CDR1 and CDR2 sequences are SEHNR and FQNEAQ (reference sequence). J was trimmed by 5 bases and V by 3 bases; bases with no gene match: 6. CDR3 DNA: TGTGCCAGCAGCTTCCGGGACAGGACCCACGAGCAGTACTTC. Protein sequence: CASSFRDRTHEQYF.

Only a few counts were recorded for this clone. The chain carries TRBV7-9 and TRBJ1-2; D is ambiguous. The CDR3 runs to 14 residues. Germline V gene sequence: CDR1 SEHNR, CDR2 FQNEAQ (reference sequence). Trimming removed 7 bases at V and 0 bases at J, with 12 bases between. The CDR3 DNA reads TGTGCCAGCATCCGGGCGGGTCCTAACTATGGCTACACCTTC. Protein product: CASIRAGPNYGYTF.

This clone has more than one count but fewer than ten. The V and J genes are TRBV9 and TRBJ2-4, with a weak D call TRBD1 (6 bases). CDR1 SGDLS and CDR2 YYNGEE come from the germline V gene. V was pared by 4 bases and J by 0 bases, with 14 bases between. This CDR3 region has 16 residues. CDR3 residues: CASSPEAQGAKNIQYF. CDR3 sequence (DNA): TGTGCCAGCAGCCCAGAGGCACAGGGAGCCAAAAACATTCAGTACTTC.

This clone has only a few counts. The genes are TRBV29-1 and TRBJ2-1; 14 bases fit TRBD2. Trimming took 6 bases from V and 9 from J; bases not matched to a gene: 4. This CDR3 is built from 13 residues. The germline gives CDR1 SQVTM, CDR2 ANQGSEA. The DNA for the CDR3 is TGCAGCGTCCTCGGGACTAGCGGGAGTGAGCAGTTCTTC. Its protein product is CSVLGTSGSEQFF.

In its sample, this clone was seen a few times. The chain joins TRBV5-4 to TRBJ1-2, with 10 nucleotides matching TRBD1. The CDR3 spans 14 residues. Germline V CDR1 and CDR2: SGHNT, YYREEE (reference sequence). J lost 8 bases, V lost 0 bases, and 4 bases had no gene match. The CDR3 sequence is CASSLGQGAGGYTF. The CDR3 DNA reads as TGTGCCAGCAGCTTGGGACAGGGGGCGGGCGGCTACACCTTC.

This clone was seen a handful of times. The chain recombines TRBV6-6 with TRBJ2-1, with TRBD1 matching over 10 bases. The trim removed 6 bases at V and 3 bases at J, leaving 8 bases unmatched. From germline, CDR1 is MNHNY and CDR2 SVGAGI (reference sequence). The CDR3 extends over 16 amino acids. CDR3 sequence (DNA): TGTGCCAGCAGAAAAACCGGGACAGGGGACTACAATGAGCAGTTCTTC. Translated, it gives CASRKTGTGDYNEQFF.

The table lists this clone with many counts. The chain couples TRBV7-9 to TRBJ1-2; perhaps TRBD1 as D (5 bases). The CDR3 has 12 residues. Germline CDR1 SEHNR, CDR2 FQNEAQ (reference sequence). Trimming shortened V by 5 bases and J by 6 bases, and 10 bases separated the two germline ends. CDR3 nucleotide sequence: TGTGCCAGCAGCCAGGGCGCCAATGGCTACACCTTC. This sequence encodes CASSQGANGYTF.

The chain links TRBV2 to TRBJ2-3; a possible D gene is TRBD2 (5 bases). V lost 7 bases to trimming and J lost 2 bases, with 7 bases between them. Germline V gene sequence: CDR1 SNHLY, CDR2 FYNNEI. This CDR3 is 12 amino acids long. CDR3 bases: TGTGCCAGCAAGGGAGACACAGATACGCAGTATTTT. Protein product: CASKGDTDTQYF. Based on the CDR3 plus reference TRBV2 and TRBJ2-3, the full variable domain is EPEVTQTPSHQVTQMGQEVILRCVPISNHLYFYWYRQILGQKVEFLVSFYNNEISEKSEIFDDQFSVERPDGSNFTLKIRSTKLEDSAMYFCASKGDTDTQYFGPGTRLTVL.

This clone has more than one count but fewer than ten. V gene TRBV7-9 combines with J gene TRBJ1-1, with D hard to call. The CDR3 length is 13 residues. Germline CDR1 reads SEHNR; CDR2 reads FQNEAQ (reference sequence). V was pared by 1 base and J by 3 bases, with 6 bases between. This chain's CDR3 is CASSLGVDTEAFF. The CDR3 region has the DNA TGTGCCAGCAGCTTAGGAGTGGACACTGAAGCTTTCTTT.

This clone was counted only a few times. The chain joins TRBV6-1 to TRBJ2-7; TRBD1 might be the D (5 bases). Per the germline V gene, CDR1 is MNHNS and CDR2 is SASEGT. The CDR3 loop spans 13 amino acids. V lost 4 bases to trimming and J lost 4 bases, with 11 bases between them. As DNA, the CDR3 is TGTGCCAGCAGTGTGGGGCGGACGTACGAGCAGTACTTC. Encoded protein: CASSVGRTYEQYF.

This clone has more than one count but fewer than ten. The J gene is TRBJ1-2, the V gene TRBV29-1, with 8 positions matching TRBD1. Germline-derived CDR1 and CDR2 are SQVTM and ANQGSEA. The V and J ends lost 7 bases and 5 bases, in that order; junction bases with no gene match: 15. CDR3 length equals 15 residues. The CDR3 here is CSGGGSSGQAYGYTF. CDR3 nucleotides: TGCAGCGGGGGGGGTTCCTCGGGACAGGCGTATGGCTACACCTTC.

The CDR3 protein is CASGPGLADGNEQFF. The CDR3 nucleotides are TGTGCCAGCGGCCCGGGACTAGCGGACGGAAATGAGCAGTTCTTC. The genes are TRBV28 and TRBJ2-1, with 11 nucleotides matching TRBD2. The trim removed 8 bases at V and 7 bases at J, leaving 10 bases unmatched. Germline V gene lookup returns CDR1 MDHEN and CDR2 SYDVKM. This CDR3 contains 15 residues.

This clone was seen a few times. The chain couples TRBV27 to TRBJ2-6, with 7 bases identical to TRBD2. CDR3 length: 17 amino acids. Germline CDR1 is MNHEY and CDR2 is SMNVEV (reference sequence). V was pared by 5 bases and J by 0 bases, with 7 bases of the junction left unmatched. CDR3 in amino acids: CASSPDRGSSGANVLTF. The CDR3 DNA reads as TGTGCCAGCAGTCCCGATCGCGGGAGCTCTGGGGCCAACGTCCTGACTTTC.

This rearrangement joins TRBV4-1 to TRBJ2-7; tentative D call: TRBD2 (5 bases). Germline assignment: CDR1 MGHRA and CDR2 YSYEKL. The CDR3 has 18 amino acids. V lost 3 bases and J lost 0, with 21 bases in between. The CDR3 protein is CASSHRLGGSLISYEQYF. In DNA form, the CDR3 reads TGCGCCAGCAGCCATCGTCTCGGCGGGTCATTGATCTCCTACGAGCAGTACTTC.

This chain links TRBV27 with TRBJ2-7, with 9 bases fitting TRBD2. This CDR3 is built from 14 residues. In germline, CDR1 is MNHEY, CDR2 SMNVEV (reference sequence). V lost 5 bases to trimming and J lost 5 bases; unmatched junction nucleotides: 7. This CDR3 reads CASSPAGGFHEQYF. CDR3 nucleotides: TGTGCCAGCAGTCCAGCGGGAGGCTTCCACGAGCAGTACTTC.

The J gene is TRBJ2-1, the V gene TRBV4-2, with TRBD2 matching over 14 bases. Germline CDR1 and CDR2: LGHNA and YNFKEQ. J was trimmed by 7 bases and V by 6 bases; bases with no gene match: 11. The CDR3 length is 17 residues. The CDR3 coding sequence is TGTGCCAGCAGACGACTAGCGGGAGGGCCAATGAGGAATGAGCAGTTCTTC. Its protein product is CASRRLAGGPMRNEQFF.

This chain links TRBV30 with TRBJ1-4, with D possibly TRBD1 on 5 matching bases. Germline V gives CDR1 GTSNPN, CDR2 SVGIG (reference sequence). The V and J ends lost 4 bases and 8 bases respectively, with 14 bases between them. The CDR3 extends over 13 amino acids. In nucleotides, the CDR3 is TGTGCCTGGACCCTACGGGGGGGGGAAAAACTGTTTTTT. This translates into CAWTLRGGEKLFF.

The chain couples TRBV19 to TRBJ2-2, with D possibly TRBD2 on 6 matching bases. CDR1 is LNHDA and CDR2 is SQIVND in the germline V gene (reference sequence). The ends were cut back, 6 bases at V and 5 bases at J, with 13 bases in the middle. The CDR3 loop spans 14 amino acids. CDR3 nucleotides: TGTGCCAGTAGCGAGGCGGGAATAACCGGGGAGCTGTTTTTT. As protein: CASSEAGITGELFF.